The sequence of this TCR beta chain was determined in a study of beta chain features in type 1 diabetes. Overall study context: Age, gender, cell numbers and subset yield matched between patients and controls.

The CDR3 has 15 residues. Germline V gene sequence: CDR1 SGDLS, CDR2 YYNGEE. V lost 6 bases and J lost 0; bases outside the gene matches: 8. Since all of the isolated RNA was reverse transcribed, expressed TCRB transcripts were what got sequenced. The read count averaged around 3.6 million across naive, central memory and regulatory T cell samples. Some clones are missing from TCRdb's copy, which holds only in-frame ones; the method was immunoSEQ multiplex PCR. The repertoire holds roughly 290,000 clones, with 7.5% to 9.5% as singletons. This clone was seen repeatedly, ten times or more. Its antigen is currently unknown. The study's findings and limits: Shorter templates might be favored by PCR, equally in patients and controls. Among patients with Type 1 diabetes, TCRB CDR3s were moderately but significantly shorter in every one of the four CD4+ subsets.

The chain is built from TRBV9 and TRBJ1-1, with TRBD1 matching 7 bases. The sample was central memory CD4+ T cells from blood. This TCR was recovered from a woman aged 18-29 years in good health. The CDR3 region is CASTLRDRMNTEAFF. The DNA of the CDR3 is TGTGCCAGCACCCTGAGGGACAGAATGAACACTGAAGCTTTCTTT.